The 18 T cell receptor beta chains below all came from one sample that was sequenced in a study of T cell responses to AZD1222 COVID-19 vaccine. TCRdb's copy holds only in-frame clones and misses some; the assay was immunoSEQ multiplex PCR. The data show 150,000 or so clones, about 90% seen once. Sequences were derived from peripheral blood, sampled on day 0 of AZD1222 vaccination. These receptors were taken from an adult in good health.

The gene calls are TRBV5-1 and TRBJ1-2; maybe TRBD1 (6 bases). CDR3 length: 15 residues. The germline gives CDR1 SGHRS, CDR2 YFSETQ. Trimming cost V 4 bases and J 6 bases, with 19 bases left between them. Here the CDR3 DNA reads TGCGCCAGCAGCCCCCCGACAGGCGGCCCGGATGGCTACACCTTC. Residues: CASSPPTGGPDGYTF.

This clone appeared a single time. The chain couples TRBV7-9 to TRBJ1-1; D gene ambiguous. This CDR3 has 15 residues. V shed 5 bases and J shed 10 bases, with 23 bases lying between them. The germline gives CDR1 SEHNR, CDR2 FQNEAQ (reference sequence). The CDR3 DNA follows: TGTGCCAGCAGCACCCGGCCGAGAGCTAATATTGGAGCTTTCTTT. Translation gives CASSTRPRANIGAFF.

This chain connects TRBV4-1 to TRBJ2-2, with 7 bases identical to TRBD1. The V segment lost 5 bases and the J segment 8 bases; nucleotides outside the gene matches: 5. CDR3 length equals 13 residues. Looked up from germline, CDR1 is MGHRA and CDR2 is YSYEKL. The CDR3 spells CASSDRALGELFF. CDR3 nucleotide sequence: TGCGCCAGCAGCGACAGGGCTTTAGGGGAGCTGTTTTTT.

The CDR3 nucleotides are TGTGCCAGCAGCTCGACTAGTGAGACCCAGTACTTC. It translates to CASSSTSETQYF. The chain carries TRBV7-6 and TRBJ2-5, with D possibly matching TRBD2 (6 bases). Germline V gene lookup returns CDR1 SGHVS and CDR2 FNYEAQ. V was trimmed by 4 bases and J by 5 bases, leaving 8 bases between them. This CDR3 is built from 12 residues.

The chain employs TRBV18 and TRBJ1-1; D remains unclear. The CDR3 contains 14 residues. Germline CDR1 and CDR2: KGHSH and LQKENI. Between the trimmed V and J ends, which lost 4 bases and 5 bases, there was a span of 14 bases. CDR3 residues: CASSLRGIETEAFF. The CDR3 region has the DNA TGTGCCAGCTCACTACGAGGGATCGAAACTGAAGCTTTCTTT.

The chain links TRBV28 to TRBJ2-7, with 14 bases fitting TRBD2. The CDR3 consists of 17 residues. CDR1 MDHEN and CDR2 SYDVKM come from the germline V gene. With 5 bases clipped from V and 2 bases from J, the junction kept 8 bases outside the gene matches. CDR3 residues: CASSTGTSGSVTYEQYF. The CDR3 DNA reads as TGTGCCAGCAGTACCGGGACTAGCGGGAGTGTTACCTACGAGCAGTACTTC.

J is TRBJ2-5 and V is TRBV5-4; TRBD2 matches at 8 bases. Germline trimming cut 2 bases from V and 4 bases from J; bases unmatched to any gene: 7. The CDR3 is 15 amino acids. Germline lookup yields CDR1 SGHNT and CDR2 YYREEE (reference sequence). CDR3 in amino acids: CASSLAGAIPETQYF. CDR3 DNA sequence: TGTGCCAGCAGCTTAGCGGGAGCGATCCCAGAGACCCAGTACTTC.

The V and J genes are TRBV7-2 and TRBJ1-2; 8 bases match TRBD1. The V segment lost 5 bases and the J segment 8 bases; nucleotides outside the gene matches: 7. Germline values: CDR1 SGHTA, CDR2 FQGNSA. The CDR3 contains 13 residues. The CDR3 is CASSPTGGQGYTF. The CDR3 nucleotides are TGTGCCAGCAGCCCAACAGGGGGTCAGGGCTACACCTTC.

DNA for the CDR3: TGTGCCTGGAGAAGAGGGGCCGCTAATAGCAATCAGCCCCAGCATTTT. It specifies CAWRRGAANSNQPQHF. The V gene is TRBV30, the J gene TRBJ1-5; possible D gene TRBD1, 5 bases. The germline gives CDR1 GTSNPN, CDR2 SVGIG (reference sequence). The CDR3 loop spans 16 amino acids. Deletions cut 3 bases from V and 0 bases from J, with 15 bases between.

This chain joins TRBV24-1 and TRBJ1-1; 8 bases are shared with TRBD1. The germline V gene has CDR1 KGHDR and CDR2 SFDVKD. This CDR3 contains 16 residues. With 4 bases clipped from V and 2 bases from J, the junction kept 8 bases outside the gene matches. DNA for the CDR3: TGTGCCACCAGTGACACCAGGGGGCGGGAAAACACTGAAGCTTTCTTT. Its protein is CATSDTRGRENTEAFF.

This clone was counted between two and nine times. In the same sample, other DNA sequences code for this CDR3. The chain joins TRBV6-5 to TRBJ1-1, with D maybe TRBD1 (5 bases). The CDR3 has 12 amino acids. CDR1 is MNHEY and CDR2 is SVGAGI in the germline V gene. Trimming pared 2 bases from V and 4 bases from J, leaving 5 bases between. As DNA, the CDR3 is TGTGCCAGCAGTTACGGGGGCACTGAAGCTTTCTTT. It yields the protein CASSYGGTEAFF.

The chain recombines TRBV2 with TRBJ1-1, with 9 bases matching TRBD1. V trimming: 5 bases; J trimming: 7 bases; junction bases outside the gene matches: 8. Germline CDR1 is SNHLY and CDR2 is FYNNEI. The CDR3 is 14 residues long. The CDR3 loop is CASSPRQGGYEAFF. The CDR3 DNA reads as TGTGCCAGCAGTCCCCGACAGGGGGGATATGAAGCTTTCTTT.

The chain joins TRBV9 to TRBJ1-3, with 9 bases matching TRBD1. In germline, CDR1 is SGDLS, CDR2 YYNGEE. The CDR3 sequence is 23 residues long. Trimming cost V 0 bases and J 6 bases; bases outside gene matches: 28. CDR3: CASSVGLTSATGTGGQLTNTIYF. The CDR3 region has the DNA TGTGCCAGCAGCGTAGGCCTAACTTCGGCCACCGGCACAGGGGGCCAACTTACAAACACCATATATTTT.

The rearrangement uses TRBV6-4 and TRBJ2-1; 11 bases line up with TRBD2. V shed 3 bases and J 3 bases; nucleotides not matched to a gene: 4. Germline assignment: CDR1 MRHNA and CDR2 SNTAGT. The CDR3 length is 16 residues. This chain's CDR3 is CASSDSGGAGYNEQFF. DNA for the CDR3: TGTGCCAGCAGTGATAGCGGGGGGGCCGGCTACAATGAGCAGTTCTTC.

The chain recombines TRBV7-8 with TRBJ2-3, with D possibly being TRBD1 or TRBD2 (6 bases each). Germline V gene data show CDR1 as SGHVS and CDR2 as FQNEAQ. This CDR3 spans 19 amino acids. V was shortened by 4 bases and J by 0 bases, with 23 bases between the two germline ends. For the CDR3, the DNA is TGTGCCAGCAGCTCGCAACAGGGAGGTAGGCCGGCAAGCACAGATACGCAGTATTTT. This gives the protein CASSSQQGGRPASTDTQYF. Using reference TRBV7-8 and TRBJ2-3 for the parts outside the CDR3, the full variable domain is GAGVSQSPRYKVAKRGQDVALRCDPISGHVSLFWYQQALGQGPEFLTYFQNEAQLDKSGLPSDRFFAERPEGSVSTLKIQRTQQEDSAVYLCASSSQQGGRPASTDTQYFGPGTRLTVL.

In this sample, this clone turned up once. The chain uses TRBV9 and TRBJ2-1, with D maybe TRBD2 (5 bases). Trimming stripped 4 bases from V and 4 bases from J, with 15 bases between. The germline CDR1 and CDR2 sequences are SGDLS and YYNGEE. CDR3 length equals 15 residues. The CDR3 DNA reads TGTGCCAGCAGCCCCGAGGGTAATAGATACAATGAGCAGTTCTTC. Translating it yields CASSPEGNRYNEQFF. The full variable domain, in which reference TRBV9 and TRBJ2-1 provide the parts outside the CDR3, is DSGVTQTPKHLITATGQRVTLRCSPRSGDLSVYWYQQSLDQGLQFLIQYYNGEERAKGNILERFSAQQFPDLHSELNLSSLELGDSALYFCASSPEGNRYNEQFFGPGTRLTVL.

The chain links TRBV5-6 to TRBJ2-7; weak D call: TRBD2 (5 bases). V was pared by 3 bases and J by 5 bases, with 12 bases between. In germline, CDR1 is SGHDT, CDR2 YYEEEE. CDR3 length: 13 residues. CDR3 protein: CASSSEIAHEQYF. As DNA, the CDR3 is TGTGCCAGCAGCTCAGAGATAGCGCACGAGCAGTACTTC.

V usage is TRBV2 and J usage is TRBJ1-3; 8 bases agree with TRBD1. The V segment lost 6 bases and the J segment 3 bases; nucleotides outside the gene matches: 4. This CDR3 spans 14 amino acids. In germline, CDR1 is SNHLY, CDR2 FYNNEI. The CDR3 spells CASSNRGGGNTIYF. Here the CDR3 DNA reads TGTGCCAGCAGCAACAGGGGGGGTGGAAACACCATATATTTT.